These 30 T cell receptor beta chains originate from one sample sequenced in a study of shared clonotypes between healthy human individuals. Method: immunoSEQ multiplex PCR; TCRdb's copy keeps in-frame clones and lacks some. The sample yields approximately 480,000 clones, nearly 80% seen once. The sample comprised PBMCs. These receptors all come from a woman aged 40-49 years in good health. Some clones in this sample may be carry-over from other donors' samples.

V and J are TRBV27 and TRBJ1-2; 7 nucleotides agree with TRBD1. CDR3 size: 14 residues. CDR1 is MNHEY, CDR2 SMNVEV, per germline (reference sequence). Trimming at V came to 5 bases and at J to 4 bases, leaving 7 bases not matched to a gene. DNA for the CDR3: TGTGCCAGCAGTACCCGGACAGGCCCCTATGGCTACACCTTC. Translation gives CASSTRTGPYGYTF.

V and J are TRBV11-2 and TRBJ2-3; 7 nucleotides agree with TRBD1. Germline V gene lookup returns CDR1 SGHAT and CDR2 FQNNGV. V gave up 0 bases and J gave up 13 bases; unmatched junction bases: 4. The CDR3 runs to 12 residues. CDR3 coding DNA: TGTGCCAGCAGCTTAGACAGGGGGTCTGAGTATTTT. This encodes CASSLDRGSEYF. Complete variable domain (other parts from reference TRBV11-2 and TRBJ2-3): EAGVAQSPRYKIIEKRQSVAFWCNPISGHATLYWYQQILGQGPKLLIQFQNNGVVDDSQLPKDRFSAERLKGVDSTLKIQPAKLEDSAVYLCASSLDRGSEYFGPGTRLTVL.

V is TRBV19 and J is TRBJ2-5; 9 bases agree with TRBD1. Germline V CDR1 and CDR2: LNHDA, SQIVND (reference sequence). Trimming removed 6 bases from V and 2 bases from J; junction bases left unmatched: 4. The CDR3 runs to 14 residues. CDR3 DNA sequence: TGTGCCAGTAGGAGGACAGGGGATCAAGAGACCCAGTACTTC. As protein: CASRRTGDQETQYF.

This chain connects TRBV28 to TRBJ2-1, with 12 bases fitting TRBD2. Germline-derived CDR1 and CDR2 are MDHEN and SYDVKM. The CDR3 length is 16 residues. Trimming removed 6 bases from V and 2 bases from J; junction bases left unmatched: 5. CDR3 in amino acids: CASSPPSGRAYNEQFF. In nucleotides, the CDR3 is TGTGCCAGCAGCCCGCCTAGCGGGAGGGCCTACAATGAGCAGTTCTTC.

The chain uses TRBV1 and TRBJ1-6. TRBV1 corresponds to a pseudogene. CDR3 length: 16 residues. Written as DNA, the CDR3 is TGCACCAGCAGCCAAGTCCCCGGGGAAGTCTGGGGACCCCTCCACTTT. It translates to CTSSQVPGEVWGPLHF.

The rearrangement joins TRBV30 to TRBJ2-5; 9 bases map to TRBD1. Judging by the DNA end, TRBJ2-7 fits better; the J call may be wrong. This CDR3 is built from 15 residues. Germline V gives CDR1 GTSNPN, CDR2 SVGIG (reference sequence). CDR3 bases: TGTGCCTGGAGTGCCCCACAGGGGGCCTTCTACGAGCAGTACTTC. This gives the protein CAWSAPQGAFYEQYF.

V usage is TRBV19 and J usage is TRBJ2-2; TRBD2 matches at 11 bases. The CDR3 has 18 amino acids. The germline CDR1 and CDR2 sequences are LNHDA and SQIVND (reference sequence). Losses at the gene ends were 3 bases for V and 3 bases for J; bases not matched to a gene: 9. DNA of the CDR3: TGTGCCAGTAGTATTAGGGGGGGACTAGCGGATTACACCGGGGAGCTGTTTTTT. Translating it yields CASSIRGGLADYTGELFF.

The chain combines TRBV4-1 with TRBJ2-3, with D hard to call. The V gene's germline CDR1 is MGHRA and CDR2 YSYEKL. The CDR3 runs 13 residues. V lost 2 bases and J lost 8, with 11 bases in between. CDR3 coding DNA: TGCGCCAGCAGCCAATTCCGGGCCCTTACGCAGTATTTT. This translates into CASSQFRALTQYF.

V is TRBV25-1 and J is TRBJ2-5, with TRBD2 matching over 9 bases. Trimming at V came to 2 bases and at J to 4 bases, leaving 8 bases not matched to a gene. Germline-derived CDR1 and CDR2 are MGHDK and SYGVNS. This CDR3 contains 16 residues. The CDR3 DNA sequence: TGTGCCAGCAGTGAAGGGACTAGCTTCCCGGGAGAGACCCAGTACTTC. Protein product: CASSEGTSFPGETQYF.

The chain uses TRBV7-2 and TRBJ1-6, with TRBD1 matching over 9 bases. Germline V gene data show CDR1 as SGHTA and CDR2 as FQGNSA. This CDR3 has 16 amino acids. With V trimmed by 5 bases and J by 5 bases, 7 bases remained unmatched. CDR3: CASSRTGATDNSPLHF. CDR3 DNA sequence: TGTGCCAGCAGCCGGACAGGGGCCACCGATAATTCACCCCTCCACTTT.

DNA for the CDR3: TGTGCCAGCAGCCTATCGAACACTGAAGCTTTCTTT. It is translated as CASSLSNTEAFF. The V and J genes are TRBV11-2 and TRBJ1-1; D is undetermined. This CDR3 is 12 amino acids long. The V gene's germline CDR1 is SGHAT and CDR2 FQNNGV. Trimming left V 5 bases short and J 1 base short, with 5 bases between.

The chain couples TRBV7-9 to TRBJ2-7; D tentatively fits TRBD1 or TRBD2 (5 bases each). This CDR3 is built from 15 residues. The ends were cut back, 3 bases at V and 2 bases at J, with 14 bases in the middle. The germline CDR1 and CDR2 sequences are SEHNR and FQNEAQ (reference sequence). CDR3 sequence reads: CASSFSGDGTYEQYF. The CDR3 DNA reads TGTGCCAGCAGCTTCAGTGGGGACGGTACCTACGAGCAGTACTTC.

This rearrangement joins TRBV10-2 to TRBJ2-5, with TRBD2 as a possible D gene (6 bases). Germline CDR1 and CDR2: WSHSY and SAAADI. V was pared by 5 bases and J by 2 bases, with 12 bases between. This CDR3 spans 14 amino acids. CDR3 sequence (DNA): TGCGCCAGCAGTCAGACTAGTAGTCAAGAGACCCAGTACTTC. This encodes CASSQTSSQETQYF.

A single count supports this clone. The chain uses TRBV27 and TRBJ2-5; 9 positions match TRBD2. Unmatched junction bases numbered 7, after V lost 9 bases and J lost 2 bases. Germline CDR1 reads MNHEY; CDR2 reads SMNVEV (reference sequence). The CDR3 runs 14 residues. The CDR3 bases are TGTGCCAGGGGAATAGCGGGAGAGCAAGAGACCCAGTACTTC. This translates into CARGIAGEQETQYF.

The rearrangement joins TRBV5-4 to TRBJ2-3; 8 positions match TRBD1. The trim removed 3 bases at V and 2 bases at J, leaving 5 bases unmatched. The germline CDR1 and CDR2 sequences are SGHNT and YYREEE (reference sequence). The CDR3 is 15 amino acids. CDR3 region: CASSYDRGYTDTQYF. The CDR3, as DNA: TGTGCCAGCAGCTACGACAGGGGATACACAGATACGCAGTATTTT. The complete variable domain, with remaining parts taken from reference TRBV5-4 and TRBJ2-3, reads ETGVTQSPTHLIKTRGQQVTLRCSSQSGHNTVSWYQQALGQGPQFIFQYYREEENGRGNFPPRFSGLQFPNYSSELNVNALELDDSALYLCASSYDRGYTDTQYFGPGTRLTVL.

This chain connects TRBV19 to TRBJ2-1; 14 bases agree with TRBD2. CDR3 length: 16 amino acids. Germline CDR1 is LNHDA and CDR2 is SQIVND (reference sequence). The V gene end was trimmed by 7 bases and the J gene end by 8 bases; junction bases not matched to a gene: 10. Here the CDR3 reads CASTLGTSGRRDEQFF. The CDR3 coding sequence is TGTGCCAGTACCCTCGGGACTAGCGGGAGAAGGGATGAGCAGTTCTTC.

V and J are TRBV2 and TRBJ2-1; 11 bases match TRBD1. Germline assignment: CDR1 SNHLY and CDR2 FYNNEI. The V and J ends lost 6 bases and 7 bases, in that order; junction bases with no gene match: 5. The CDR3 totals 14 residues. CDR3 nucleotide sequence: TGTGCCAGCAGACCGGGACAGGGGGGAAATGAGCAGTTCTTC. Protein sequence: CASRPGQGGNEQFF.

The chain has TRBV19 and TRBJ1-1; D ambiguous. V shed 7 bases and J shed 2 bases, with 14 bases lying between them. The CDR3 loop spans 14 amino acids. The germline V gene encodes CDR1 LNHDA and CDR2 SQIVND (reference sequence). The CDR3 DNA reads as TGTGCCAGTACCCCCGCTCGGCCCAACACTGAAGCTTTCTTT. Translating gives CASTPARPNTEAFF.

The chain couples TRBV6-5 to TRBJ2-3; D remains ambiguous. Germline CDR1 and CDR2: MNHEY and SVGAGI. This CDR3 is built from 16 residues. V lost 0 bases and J 0 bases, leaving 10 bases between the germline ends. CDR3 loop: CASSYSDGFSTDTQYF. CDR3 DNA: TGTGCCAGCAGTTACTCGGATGGCTTTAGCACAGATACGCAGTATTTT.

V usage is TRBV7-7 and J usage is TRBJ1-4; D gene unclear. The CDR3 consists of 13 residues. The V and J ends lost 5 bases and 8 bases respectively, with 12 bases between them. Germline CDR1 reads SSHAT; CDR2 reads FNYEAQ (reference sequence). The CDR3 DNA follows: TGTGCCAGCAGCCCGGAAGTGGGGGAAAAACTGTTTTTT. It translates to CASSPEVGEKLFF.

The chain employs TRBV27 and TRBJ2-7, with D possibly being TRBD2 (5 bases). V was shortened by 3 bases and J by 3 bases, with 15 bases between the two germline ends. CDR1 is MNHEY and CDR2 is SMNVEV in the germline V gene (reference sequence). This CDR3 has 15 residues. The chain's CDR3 is CASSLAREGIYEQYF. The CDR3 DNA sequence: TGTGCCAGCAGTTTGGCCCGGGAAGGGATCTACGAGCAGTACTTC.

J is TRBJ2-1 and V is TRBV15, with 10 bases fitting TRBD1. The germline V gene has CDR1 LNHNV and CDR2 YYDKDF (reference sequence). Losses at the gene ends were 3 bases for V and 4 bases for J; bases not matched to a gene: 12. The CDR3 consists of 18 residues. The CDR3 is CATSRDRGARAGYNEQFF. CDR3 in DNA: TGTGCCACCAGCAGGGACAGGGGGGCAAGAGCTGGATACAATGAGCAGTTCTTC.

The V call is TRBV14, the J call TRBJ2-3; D gene unclear. The V gene lost 1 base and the J gene lost 6 bases, with 5 bases spanning the gap. The CDR3 has 12 amino acids. Germline loops: CDR1 SGHDN, CDR2 FVKESK. The CDR3 here is CASSQVMDTQYF. CDR3 sequence (DNA): TGTGCCAGCAGCCAAGTGATGGATACGCAGTATTTT.

The chain has TRBV5-1 and TRBJ2-3; D is ambiguous. The CDR3 consists of 16 residues. Trimming removed 1 base at V and 0 bases at J, with 12 bases between. CDR1 SGHRS and CDR2 YFSETQ come from the germline V gene. The CDR3, as DNA: TGCGCCAGCAGCTTGTTCCCAGGAACTAGCACAGATACGCAGTATTTT. It codes for CASSLFPGTSTDTQYF.

The rearrangement uses TRBV5-4 and TRBJ2-7; tentative D call: TRBD2 (6 bases). V lost 2 bases and J lost 7, with 16 bases in between. CDR3 length: 14 amino acids. Germline-derived CDR1 and CDR2 are SGHNT and YYREEE (reference sequence). CDR3 protein: CASSFVGEAGEQYF. CDR3 DNA: TGTGCCAGCAGCTTCGTGGGGGAGGCCGGAGAGCAGTACTTC.

The V and J genes are TRBV30 and TRBJ1-2; TRBD1 might be the D (5 bases). Trimming took 4 bases from V and 0 from J, leaving 9 bases between them. This CDR3 spans 13 amino acids. Germline CDR1 reads GTSNPN; CDR2 reads SVGIG (reference sequence). The CDR3 DNA is TGTGCCTGGATCCGCAGGGCTAACTATGGCTACACCTTC. Protein: CAWIRRANYGYTF.

The table lists this clone with a count of one. This likely traces to a read error, being one base from a far larger clone. The chain uses TRBV11-2 and TRBJ2-7; D gene uncertain. The CDR3 sequence is 11 residues long. From germline, CDR1 is SGHAT and CDR2 FQNNGV. V was clipped by 3 bases and J by 0 bases, with 0 bases between them. CDR3 residues: CASSFSYEQYF. The CDR3 bases are TGTGCCAGCAGCTTCTCCTACGAGCAGTACTTC. The full variable domain, completed using reference TRBV11-2 and TRBJ2-7, is EAGVAQSPRYKIIEKRQSVAFWCNPISGHATLYWYQQILGQGPKLLIQFQNNGVVDDSQLPKDRFSAERLKGVDSTLKIQPAKLEDSAVYLCASSFSYEQYFGPGTRLTVT.

The table lists this clone with a count of one. This sequence joins TRBV27 and TRBJ1-4; the D is unclear. Trimming took 2 bases from V and 5 from J, leaving 15 bases between them. Germline values: CDR1 MNHEY, CDR2 SMNVEV (reference sequence). CDR3 size: 16 residues. The CDR3 reads CASSLVASPPNEKLFF. Written as DNA, the CDR3 is TGTGCCAGCAGTTTAGTGGCGAGCCCCCCAAATGAAAAACTGTTTTTT.

V usage is TRBV9 and J usage is TRBJ2-3, with no clear D. Trimming took off 4 bases at V and 2 bases at J, with 11 bases between the two ends. In germline, CDR1 is SGDLS, CDR2 YYNGEE. This CDR3 is 14 amino acids long. CDR3 nucleotides: TGTGCCAGCAGCTTTTCGTTCTCCACAGATACGCAGTATTTT. Residues: CASSFSFSTDTQYF.

This clone was found many times. The rearrangement joins TRBV19 to TRBJ1-4; no definite D call. V was pared by 6 bases and J by 3 bases, with 11 bases between. CDR3 size: 14 residues. CDR1 LNHDA and CDR2 SQIVND come from the germline V gene (reference sequence). The CDR3 nucleotides are TGTGCCAGTAGGACGAGTGGAGCTAATGAAAAACTGTTTTTT. Encoded protein: CASRTSGANEKLFF. Looking up the rest from reference TRBV19 and TRBJ1-4 gives the full variable domain: DGGITQSPKYLFRKEGQNVTLSCEQNLNHDAMYWYRQDPGQGLRLIYYSQIVNDFQKGDIAEGYSVSREKKESFPLTVTSAQKNPTAFYLCASRTSGANEKLFFGSGTQLSVL.